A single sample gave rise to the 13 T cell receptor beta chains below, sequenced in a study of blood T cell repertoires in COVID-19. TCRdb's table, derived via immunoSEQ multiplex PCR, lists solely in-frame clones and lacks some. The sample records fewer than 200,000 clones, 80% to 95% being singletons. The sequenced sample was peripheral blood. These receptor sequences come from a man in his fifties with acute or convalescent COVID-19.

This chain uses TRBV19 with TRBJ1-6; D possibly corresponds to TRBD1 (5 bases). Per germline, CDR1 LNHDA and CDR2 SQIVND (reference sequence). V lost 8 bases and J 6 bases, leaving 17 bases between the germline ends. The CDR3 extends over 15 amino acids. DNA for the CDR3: TGTGCCAGTTCCTGGGGGGTTAGGGGTAATTCACCCCTCCACTTT. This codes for CASSWGVRGNSPLHF.

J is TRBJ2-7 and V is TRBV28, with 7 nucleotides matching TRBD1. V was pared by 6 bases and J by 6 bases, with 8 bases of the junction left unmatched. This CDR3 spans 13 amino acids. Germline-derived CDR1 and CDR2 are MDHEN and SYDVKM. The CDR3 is CASSSLRTGEQYV. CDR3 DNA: TGTGCCAGCAGCTCGCTCCGGACAGGCGAGCAGTACGTC.

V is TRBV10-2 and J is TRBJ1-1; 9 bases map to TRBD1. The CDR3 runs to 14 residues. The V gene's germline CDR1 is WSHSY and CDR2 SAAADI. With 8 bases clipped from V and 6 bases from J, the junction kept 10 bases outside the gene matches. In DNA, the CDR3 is TGCGCCAGCGGGCCCGGGACAGGGTTTCCTGAAGCTTTCTTT. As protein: CASGPGTGFPEAFF.

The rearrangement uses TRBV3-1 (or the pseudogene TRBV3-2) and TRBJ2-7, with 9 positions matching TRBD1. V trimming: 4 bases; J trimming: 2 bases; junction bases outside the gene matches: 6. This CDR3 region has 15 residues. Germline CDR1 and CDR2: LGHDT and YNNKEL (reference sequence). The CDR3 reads CASSLRDRDPYEQYF. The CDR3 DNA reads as TGTGCCAGCAGCCTCAGGGACAGGGACCCCTACGAGCAGTACTTC.

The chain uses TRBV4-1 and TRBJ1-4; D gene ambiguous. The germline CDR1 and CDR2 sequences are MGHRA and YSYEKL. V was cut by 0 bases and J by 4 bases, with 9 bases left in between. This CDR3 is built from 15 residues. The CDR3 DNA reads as TGCGCCAGCAGCCAAGAGCTGCGGGATAATGAAAAACTGTTTTTT. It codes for CASSQELRDNEKLFF.

The CDR3 sequence: CASSQDEGTGPNEQFF. In nucleotides, the CDR3 is TGTGCCAGCAGCCAAGATGAGGGAACAGGGCCCAATGAGCAGTTCTTC. The J gene is TRBJ2-1, the V gene TRBV3-1 (or the pseudogene TRBV3-2); tentative D call: TRBD1 (6 bases). The CDR3 sequence is 16 residues long. Germline V gene sequence: CDR1 LGHDT, CDR2 YNNKEL (reference sequence). Between the trimmed V and J ends, which lost 0 bases and 6 bases, there was a span of 15 bases.

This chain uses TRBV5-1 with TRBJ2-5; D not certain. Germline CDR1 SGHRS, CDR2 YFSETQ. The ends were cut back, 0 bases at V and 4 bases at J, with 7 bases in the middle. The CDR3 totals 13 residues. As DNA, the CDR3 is TGCGCCAGCAGCTTGGGAAATAGAGAGACCCAGTACTTC. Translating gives CASSLGNRETQYF.

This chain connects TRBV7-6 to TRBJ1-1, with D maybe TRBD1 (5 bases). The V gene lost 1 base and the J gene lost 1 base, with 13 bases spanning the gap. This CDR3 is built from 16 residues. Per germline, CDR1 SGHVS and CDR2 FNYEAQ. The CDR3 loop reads CASSLGSGGSNTEAFF. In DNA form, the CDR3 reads TGTGCCAGCAGCTTAGGTTCTGGGGGGTCGAACACTGAAGCTTTCTTT.

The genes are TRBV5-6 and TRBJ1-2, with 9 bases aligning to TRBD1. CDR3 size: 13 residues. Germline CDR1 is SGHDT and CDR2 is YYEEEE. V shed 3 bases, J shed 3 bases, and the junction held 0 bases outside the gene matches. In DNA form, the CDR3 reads TGTGCCAGCAGCTGGGACAGGGACTATGGCTACACCTTC. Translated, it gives CASSWDRDYGYTF. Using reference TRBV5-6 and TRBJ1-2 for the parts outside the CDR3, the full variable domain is DAGVTQSPTHLIKTRGQQVTLRCSPKSGHDTVSWYQQALGQGPQFIFQYYEEEERQRGNFPDRFSGHQFPNYSSELNVNALLLGDSALYLCASSWDRDYGYTFGSGTRLTVV.

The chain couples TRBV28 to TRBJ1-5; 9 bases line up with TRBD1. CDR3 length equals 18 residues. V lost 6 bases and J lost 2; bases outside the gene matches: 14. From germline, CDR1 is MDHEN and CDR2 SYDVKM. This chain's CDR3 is CASSPRDRAMQGNQPQHF. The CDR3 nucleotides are TGTGCCAGCAGCCCCAGGGACAGGGCGATGCAGGGCAATCAGCCCCAGCATTTT.

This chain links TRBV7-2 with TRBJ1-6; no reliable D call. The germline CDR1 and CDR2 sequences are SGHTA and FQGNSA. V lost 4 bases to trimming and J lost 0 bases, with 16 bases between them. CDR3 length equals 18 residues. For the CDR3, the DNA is TGTGCCAGCAGCTCACCACTGGGGAGGAGCTCCTATAATTCACCCCTCCACTTT. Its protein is CASSSPLGRSSYNSPLHF.

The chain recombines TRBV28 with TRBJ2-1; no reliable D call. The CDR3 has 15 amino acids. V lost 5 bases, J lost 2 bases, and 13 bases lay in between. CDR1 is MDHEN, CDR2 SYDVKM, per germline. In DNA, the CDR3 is TGTGCCAGCAGTCCCGACAATATCGCCTACAATGAGCAGTTCTTC. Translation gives CASSPDNIAYNEQFF.

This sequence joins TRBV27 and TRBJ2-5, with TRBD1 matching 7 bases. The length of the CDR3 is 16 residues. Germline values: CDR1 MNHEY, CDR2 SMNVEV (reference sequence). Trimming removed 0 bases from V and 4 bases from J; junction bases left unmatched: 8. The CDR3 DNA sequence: TGTGCCAGCAGTTTATCGGGCAGGGGGAGTACAGAGACCCAGTACTTC. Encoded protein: CASSLSGRGSTETQYF.